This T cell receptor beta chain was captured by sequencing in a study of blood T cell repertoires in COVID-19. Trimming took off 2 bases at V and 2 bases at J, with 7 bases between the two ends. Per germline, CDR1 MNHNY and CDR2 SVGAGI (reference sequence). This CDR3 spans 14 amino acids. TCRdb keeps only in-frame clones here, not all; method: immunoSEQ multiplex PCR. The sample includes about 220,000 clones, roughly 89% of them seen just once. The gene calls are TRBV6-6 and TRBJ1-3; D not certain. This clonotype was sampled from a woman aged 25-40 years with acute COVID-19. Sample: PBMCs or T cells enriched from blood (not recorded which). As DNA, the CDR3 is TGTGCCAGCAGTTACAGGAGTGCTGGAAACACCATATATTTT. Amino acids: CASSYRSAGNTIYF.